This passage covers 13 T cell receptor beta chains from one sample sequenced in a study of naive and memory T cell subsets (dated by TCRdb to 2015 to 2018). Library creation used UMI-ligation and nested PCR. The instrument was an Illumina MiSeq. The beta constant-region primer was an equimolar mix of two oligonucleotides covering both TRBC1 and TRBC2. Using fastp at Q25 and MiXCR, TCRdb reprocessed the public reads and kept productive beta chains. Duplicate CDR3 protein sequences are folded into a single record with the most common DNA and genes. For this sample the table gives about 90,000 distinct CDR3 sequences, of which 7% to 7.5% were detected only once. Around 1.5% of the sample goes to the ten largest clones. The material sequenced was central memory CD4+ T cells from blood. According to the study, the label for this sample's cell subset or site signals: central memory, CD45RA- CD27+. The receptors come from a human donor in good health.

The gene calls are TRBV12-3 or TRBV12-4 and TRBJ2-2; a weak D match, TRBD2 (6 bases). V lost 7 bases and J 0 bases, leaving 12 bases between the germline ends. This CDR3 region has 15 residues. The DNA of the CDR3 is TGTGCCAGCACTACTAGCAGCGCGAACACCGGGGAGCTGTTTTTT. It encodes CASTTSSANTGELFF.

Only a few counts were recorded for this clonotype. The chain links TRBV4-3 to TRBJ2-5, with D unresolved. This CDR3 is built from 13 residues. The V gene lost 5 bases and the J gene lost 5 bases, with 12 bases spanning the gap. Germline V gene sequence: CDR1 LGHNA, CDR2 YSLEER. The CDR3 DNA reads as TGCGCCAGCAGCTTAAGAACGAGTGAGACCCAGTACTTC. Residues: CASSLRTSETQYF.

This clonotype has only a few counts. The J gene is TRBJ2-3, the V gene TRBV12-3 or TRBV12-4; 13 nucleotides line up with TRBD2. The CDR3 length is 18 residues. V lost 7 bases and J lost 2; bases outside the gene matches: 12. The DNA for the CDR3 is TGTGCCAGCAAGGGAACTAGCGGGAGGGCCGGGGACACAGATACGCAGTATTTT. Protein sequence: CASKGTSGRAGDTDTQYF.

At least ten counts were recorded for this clonotype. The chain links TRBV20-1 to TRBJ2-7, with 8 bases aligning to TRBD1. With V trimmed by 0 bases and J by 5 bases, 9 bases remained unmatched. The CDR3 contains 15 residues. Germline lookup yields CDR1 DFQATT and CDR2 SNEGSKA (reference sequence). CDR3 sequence: CSARDQRTGSDEQYF. As DNA, the CDR3 is TGCAGTGCTAGAGATCAGCGGACAGGGTCCGACGAGCAGTACTTC.

V is TRBV6-6 and J is TRBJ1-2; D is unclear. This CDR3 contains 12 residues. V lost 2 bases and J lost 3, with 4 bases in between. CDR1 MNHNY and CDR2 SVGAGI come from the germline V gene (reference sequence). The CDR3 nucleotides are TGTGCCAGCAGTTACAGATACTATGGCTACACCTTC. This translates into CASSYRYYGYTF.

This clonotype was counted ten times or more. The chain is built from TRBV20-1 and TRBJ2-1, with 13 bases lining up with TRBD2. V lost 6 bases and J lost 7; bases outside the gene matches: 12. The CDR3 consists of 16 residues. CDR1 and CDR2 (germline): DFQATT, SNEGSKA (reference sequence). CDR3 in amino acids: CSATVTSGGRMNEQFF. Written as DNA, the CDR3 is TGCAGTGCCACGGTGACTAGCGGGGGGAGGATGAATGAGCAGTTCTTC.

This clonotype was observed a few times. The chain recombines TRBV18 with TRBJ2-7; maybe TRBD1 (5 bases). The V gene's germline CDR1 is KGHSH and CDR2 LQKENI. The CDR3 totals 15 residues. The V and J ends lost 0 bases and 5 bases respectively, with 14 bases between them. CDR3 protein: CASSPPAGYGHEQYF. The CDR3 nucleotides read TGTGCCAGCTCACCACCGGCAGGGTACGGCCACGAGCAGTACTTC.

This clonotype occurred many times. The chain links TRBV4-3 to TRBJ1-5, with D unclear. CDR3 size: 13 residues. CDR1 LGHNA and CDR2 YSLEER come from the germline V gene. V was trimmed by 4 bases and J by 4 bases, leaving 8 bases between them. CDR3: CASSPSPNQPQHF. CDR3 nucleotide sequence: TGCGCCAGCAGCCCCTCTCCAAATCAGCCCCAGCATTTT.

This clonotype was detected many times. The chain has TRBV7-2 and TRBJ2-5; no clear D gene. The CDR3 contains 14 residues. The germline V gene encodes CDR1 SGHTA and CDR2 FQGNSA. With 5 bases removed from V and 5 bases from J, the gap between germline ends came to 15 bases. The CDR3 is CASSPGRALETQYF. The CDR3 nucleotides are TGTGCCAGCAGCCCGGGTAGGGCCTTGGAGACCCAGTACTTC.

This clonotype was seen ten or more times. The CDR3: CASRTVTNEKLFF. The CDR3 region has the DNA TGTGCCAGCAGGACCGTTACTAATGAAAAACTGTTTTTT. The rearrangement joins TRBV27 to TRBJ1-4; D is unresolved. Per germline, CDR1 MNHEY and CDR2 SMNVEV (reference sequence). V was trimmed by 6 bases and J by 2 bases, leaving 7 bases between them. CDR3 length: 13 residues.

This clonotype was found a few times. The chain couples TRBV30 to TRBJ2-3; 11 bases match TRBD2. CDR1 is GTSNPN, CDR2 SVGIG, per germline (reference sequence). CDR3 size: 14 residues. V shed 3 bases and J 10 bases; nucleotides not matched to a gene: 9. The CDR3 loop is CAWRLAGGYSPQYF. CDR3 in DNA: TGTGCCTGGAGGTTAGCGGGGGGGTATAGCCCGCAGTATTTT.

This clonotype was detected ten times or more. V usage is TRBV7-9 and J usage is TRBJ2-2, with a tentative D call TRBD2 (5 bases). CDR1 SEHNR and CDR2 FQNEAQ come from the germline V gene (reference sequence). The V end was cut by 5 bases, the J end by 5 bases, with 18 bases between. The CDR3 sequence is 16 residues long. CDR3 nucleotides: TGTGCCAGCAGCCCGGACGGGGTAGCGCGGACCGGGGAGCTGTTTTTT. Translation: CASSPDGVARTGELFF.

This clonotype appeared a few times. This chain links TRBV18 with TRBJ2-1, with D possibly TRBD2 on 6 matching bases. Deletions cut 1 base from V and 6 bases from J, with 13 bases between. There are 15 residues in the CDR3. CDR1 is KGHSH and CDR2 is LQKENI in the germline V gene. The CDR3 here is CASSPRGAKGNEQFF. The CDR3 bases are TGTGCCAGCTCACCACGCGGGGCGAAGGGCAATGAGCAGTTCTTC.